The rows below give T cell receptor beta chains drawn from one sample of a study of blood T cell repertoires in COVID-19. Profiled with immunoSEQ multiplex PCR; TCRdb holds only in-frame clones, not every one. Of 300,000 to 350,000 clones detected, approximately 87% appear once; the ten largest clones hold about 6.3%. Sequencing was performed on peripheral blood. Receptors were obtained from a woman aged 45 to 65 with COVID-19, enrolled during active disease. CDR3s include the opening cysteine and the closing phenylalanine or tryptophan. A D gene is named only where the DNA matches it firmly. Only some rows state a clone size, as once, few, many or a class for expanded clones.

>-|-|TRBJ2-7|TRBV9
TGTGCCAGCAGCGTAGATTCCCCCGGCGAGCAGTACTTC
CASSVDSPGEQYF
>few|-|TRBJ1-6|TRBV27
TGTGCCAGCAGTTTATTCGGCACAGCCAATTCACCCCTCCACTTT
CASSLFGTANSPLHF
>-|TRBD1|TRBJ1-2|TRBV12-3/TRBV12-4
TGTGCCATCCACAGGGGGCGAGGCTACACCTTC
CAIHRGRGYTF
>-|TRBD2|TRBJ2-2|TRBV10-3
TGTGCCACCAGGGAGGCGGGAGCGCATAACACCGGGGAGCTGTTTTTT
CATREAGAHNTGELFF
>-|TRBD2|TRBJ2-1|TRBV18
TGTGCCAGCTCACCAGGGCTAGCGGGAGGTCGTGGCAATGAGCAGTTCTTC
CASSPGLAGGRGNEQFF
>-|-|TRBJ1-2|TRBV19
TGTGCCAGTAGTAGAGGGGGTAATTATGGCTACACCTTC
CASSRGGNYGYTF
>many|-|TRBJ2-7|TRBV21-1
TGTGCCAGCAGCAAGCTCGGACTAGGGAGTTGGGTGGAGCAGTACTTC
CASSKLGLGSWVEQYF
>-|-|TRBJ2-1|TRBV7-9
TGTGCCAGCAGACCCTCGTGGGGGAGGACGAGTGAGCAGTTCTTC
CASRPSWGRTSEQFF
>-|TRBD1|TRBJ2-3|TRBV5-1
TGCGCCAGCAGCGGGACGGACAGGGCTGCTAGCACAGATACGCAGTATTTT
CASSGTDRAASTDTQYF
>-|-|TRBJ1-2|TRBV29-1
-
CSVGPGQGFGYTF
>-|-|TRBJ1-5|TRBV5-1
TGCGCCAGCAGCTTGGCCGGGTTGTTGGAGCCCCAGCATTTT
CASSLAGLLEPQHF
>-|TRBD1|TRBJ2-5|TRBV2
TGTGCCAGCAACAGACAGGGGCAAGAGACCCAGTACTTC
CASNRQGQETQYF
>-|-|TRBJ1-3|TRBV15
TGTGCCACCAGCAGAGATCGGGGAAGCTTCCCCATATATTTT
CATSRDRGSFPIYF
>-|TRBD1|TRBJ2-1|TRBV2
TGTGCCAGCAGGGACCGGGACAGGGGCTACAATGAGCAGTTCTTC
CASRDRDRGYNEQFF
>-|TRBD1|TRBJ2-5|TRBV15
TGTGCCACCAGCACCGAGGGGAACAGGGGGCAAGAGACCCAGTACTTC
CATSTEGNRGQETQYF
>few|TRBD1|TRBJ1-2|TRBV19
TGTGCCAGTAGTACAGGGGGTCGGTATGGCTACACCTTC
CASSTGGRYGYTF
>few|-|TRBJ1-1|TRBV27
TGTGCCAGCCGAGGGCCTAAAAACACTGAAGCTTTCTTT
CASRGPKNTEAFF
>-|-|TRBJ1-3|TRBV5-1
TGCGCCAGCAGCCAGGGCGGGGGATCTGGAAACACCATATATTTT
CASSQGGGSGNTIYF
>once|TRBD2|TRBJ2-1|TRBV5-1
TGCGCCAGCAGCATCGGACTAGCGGCCGGGAACTACAATGAGCAGTTCTTC
CASSIGLAAGNYNEQFF
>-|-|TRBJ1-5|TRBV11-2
TGTGCCAGCAGCTCAACAACCGCAGCGGGAAATCAGCCCCAGCATTTT
CASSSTTAAGNQPQHF
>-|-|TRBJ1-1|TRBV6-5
TGTGCCAGCAGTATTATTGAAGCTTTCTTT
CASSIIEAFF
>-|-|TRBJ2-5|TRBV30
TGTGCCTGGGACATGGGGGGTAGTCGTCAAGAGACCCAGTACTTC
CAWDMGGSRQETQYF
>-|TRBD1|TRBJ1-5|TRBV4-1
TGCGCCAGCAGCCAGGGCGACAGGGGGATTCAGCCCCAGCATTTT
CASSQGDRGIQPQHF
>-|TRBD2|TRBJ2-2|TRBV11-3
TGTGCCAGCAGCCGACCTTCTTGGACTAGCGGGCCCACCGGGGAGCTGTTTTTT
CASSRPSWTSGPTGELFF
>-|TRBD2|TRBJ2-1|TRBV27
TGTGCCAGCATCCCCCCGAACGCCTTAGCGGGAGCAGCCCACAATGAGCAGTTCTTC
CASIPPNALAGAAHNEQFF
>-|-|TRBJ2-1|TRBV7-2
TGTGCCAGCAGCTTAAAAGACGGGAGTAGGGATGAGCAGTTCTTC
CASSLKDGSRDEQFF
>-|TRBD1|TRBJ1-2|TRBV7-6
TGTGCCAGCAGCCGGGGGCAGGGGGCTGCCCACTTATTAGGCTACACCTTC
CASSRGQGAAHLLGYTF
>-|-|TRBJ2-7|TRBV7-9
TGTGCCAGCAGCCGGACAGCCTCCTACGAGCAGTACTTC
CASSRTASYEQYF
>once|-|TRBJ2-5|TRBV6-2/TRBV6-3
TGTGCCAGCAGTTACGGGCGGGAAGAGACCCAGTACTTC
CASSYGREETQYF
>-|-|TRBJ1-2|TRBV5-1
TGCGCCAGCAGCTTGGAGGGGGTACTAGGCTACACCTTC
CASSLEGVLGYTF
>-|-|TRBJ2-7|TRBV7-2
TGTGCCAGCAGCTTAGGAACAGGGTACGAGCAGTACTTC
CASSLGTGYEQYF
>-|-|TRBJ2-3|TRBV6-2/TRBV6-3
TGTGCCAGCAGTTACCTCGGGAACAAGGCAGATACGCAGTATTTT
CASSYLGNKADTQYF
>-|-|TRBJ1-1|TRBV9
TGTGCCAGCACCACGGGGGGTGAGATGAACACTGAAGCTTTCTTT
CASTTGGEMNTEAFF
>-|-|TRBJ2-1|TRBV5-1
TGCGCCAGCAGCTTGGCCGAAGTGGGCCGGAATGAGCAGTTCTTC
CASSLAEVGRNEQFF
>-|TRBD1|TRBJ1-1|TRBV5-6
TGTGCCAGCAGCTTGGGGACAGGGTGGATAAACACTGAAGCTTTCTTT
CASSLGTGWINTEAFF
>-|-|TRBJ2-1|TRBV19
TGTGCCAGTAGTCCGGGTCAGAGCTCCTACAATGAGCAGTTCTTC
CASSPGQSSYNEQFF
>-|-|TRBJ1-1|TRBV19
TGTGCCAGTAGTATAGAGGCAGGGAGGGACACTGAAGCTTTCTTT
CASSIEAGRDTEAFF
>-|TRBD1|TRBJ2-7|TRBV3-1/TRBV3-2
TGTGCCAGCAGCCAGCGACAGGGTATCACCTACGAGCAGTACTTC
CASSQRQGITYEQYF
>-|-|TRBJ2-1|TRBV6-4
TGTGCCAGTAGACAGGAATCCTACAATGAGCAGTTCTTC
CASRQESYNEQFF
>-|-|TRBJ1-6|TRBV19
TGTGCCAGTAGACCAGGGCCCCCCGGCTCACCCCTCCACTTT
CASRPGPPGSPLHF
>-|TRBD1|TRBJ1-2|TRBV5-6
TGTGCCAGCAGCTTCTACGGACAGGCCGATGGCTACACCTTC
CASSFYGQADGYTF
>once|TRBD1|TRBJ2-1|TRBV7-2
TGTGCCAGCAGCTTATCACAGGGGCTATACAATGAGCAGTTCTTC
CASSLSQGLYNEQFF
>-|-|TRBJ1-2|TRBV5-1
TGCGCCAGCAGCTTGTCGGGGGAACGGGTAGCAGGCTACACCTTC
CASSLSGERVAGYTF
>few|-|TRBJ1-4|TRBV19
TGTGCCAGTAGCTCCCAGCGGGAGGGCCCGAGGGAAAAACTGTTTTTT
CASSSQREGPREKLFF
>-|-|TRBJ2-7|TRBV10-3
TGTGCCATCAGTGAGTCTCTGTCGTCCTACGAGCAGTACTTC
CAISESLSSYEQYF
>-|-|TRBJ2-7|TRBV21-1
TGTGCCAGCAGCAAAGTAACGACAGACTACGAGCAGTACTTC
CASSKVTTDYEQYF